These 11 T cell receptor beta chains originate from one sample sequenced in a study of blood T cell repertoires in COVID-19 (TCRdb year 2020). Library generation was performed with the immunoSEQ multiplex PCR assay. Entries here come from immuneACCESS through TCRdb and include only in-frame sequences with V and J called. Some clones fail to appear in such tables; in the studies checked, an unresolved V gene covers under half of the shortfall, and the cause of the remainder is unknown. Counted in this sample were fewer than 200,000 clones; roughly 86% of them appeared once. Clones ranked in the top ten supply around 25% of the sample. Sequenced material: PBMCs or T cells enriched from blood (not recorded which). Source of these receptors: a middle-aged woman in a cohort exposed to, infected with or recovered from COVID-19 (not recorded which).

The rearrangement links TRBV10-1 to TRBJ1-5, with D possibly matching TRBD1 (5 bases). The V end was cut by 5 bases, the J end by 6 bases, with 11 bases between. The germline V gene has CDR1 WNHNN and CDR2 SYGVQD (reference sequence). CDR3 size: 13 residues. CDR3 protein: CASSLGAGQPQHF. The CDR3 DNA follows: TGCGCCAGCAGTTTAGGGGCCGGTCAGCCCCAGCATTTT.

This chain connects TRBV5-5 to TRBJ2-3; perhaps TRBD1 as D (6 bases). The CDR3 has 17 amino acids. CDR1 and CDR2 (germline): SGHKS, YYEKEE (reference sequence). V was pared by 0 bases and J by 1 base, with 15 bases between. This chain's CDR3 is CASSLVLGGRRTDTQYF. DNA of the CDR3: TGTGCCAGCAGCTTGGTGTTAGGGGGAAGACGCACAGATACGCAGTATTTT.

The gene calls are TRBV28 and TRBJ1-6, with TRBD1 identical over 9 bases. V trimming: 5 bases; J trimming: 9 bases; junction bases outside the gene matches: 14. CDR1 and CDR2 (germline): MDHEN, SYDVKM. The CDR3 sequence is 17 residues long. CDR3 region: CASSGGSGTGFGSPLHF. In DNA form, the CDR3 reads TGTGCCAGCAGTGGGGGGAGCGGGACAGGGTTCGGTTCACCCCTCCACTTT.

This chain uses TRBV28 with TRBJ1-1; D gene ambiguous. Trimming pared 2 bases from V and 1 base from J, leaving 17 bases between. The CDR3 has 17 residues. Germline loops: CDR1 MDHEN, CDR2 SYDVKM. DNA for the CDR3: TGTGCCAGCAGTTTACCTCAAACCCGACACAAGAACACTGAAGCTTTCTTT. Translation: CASSLPQTRHKNTEAFF.

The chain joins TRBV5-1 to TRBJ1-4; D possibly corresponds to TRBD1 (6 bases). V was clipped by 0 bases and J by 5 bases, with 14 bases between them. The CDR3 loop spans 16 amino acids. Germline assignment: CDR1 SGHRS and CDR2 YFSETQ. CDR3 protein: CASSLAGTSRNEKLFF. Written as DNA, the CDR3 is TGCGCCAGCAGCTTGGCCGGGACAAGTAGGAATGAAAAACTGTTTTTT.

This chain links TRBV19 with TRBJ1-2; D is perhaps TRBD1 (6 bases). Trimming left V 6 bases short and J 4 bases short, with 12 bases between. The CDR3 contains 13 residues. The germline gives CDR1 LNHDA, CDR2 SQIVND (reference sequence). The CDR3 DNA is TGTGCCAGTAGCTTGGACAGAGGCTATGGCTACACCTTC. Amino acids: CASSLDRGYGYTF.

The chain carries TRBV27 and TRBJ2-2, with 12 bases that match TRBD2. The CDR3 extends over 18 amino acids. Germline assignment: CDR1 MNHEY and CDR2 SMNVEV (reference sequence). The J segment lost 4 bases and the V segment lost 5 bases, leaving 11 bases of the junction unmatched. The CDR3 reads CASSTLAGGPMSTGELFF. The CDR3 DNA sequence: TGTGCCAGCAGTACCCTAGCGGGGGGGCCGATGAGCACCGGGGAGCTGTTTTTT.

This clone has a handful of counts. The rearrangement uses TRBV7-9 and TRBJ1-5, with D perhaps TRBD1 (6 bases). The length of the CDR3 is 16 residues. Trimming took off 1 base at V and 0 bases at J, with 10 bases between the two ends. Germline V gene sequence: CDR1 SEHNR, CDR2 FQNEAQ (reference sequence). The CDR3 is CASSLETGYSNQPQHF. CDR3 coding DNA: TGTGCCAGCAGCTTAGAAACAGGGTATAGCAATCAGCCCCAGCATTTT.

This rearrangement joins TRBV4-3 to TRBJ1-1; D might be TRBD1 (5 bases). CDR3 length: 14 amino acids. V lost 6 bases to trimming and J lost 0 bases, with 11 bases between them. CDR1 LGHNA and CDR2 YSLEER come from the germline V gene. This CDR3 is CASRIGELNTEAFF. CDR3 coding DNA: TGCGCCAGCAGGATAGGGGAATTGAACACTGAAGCTTTCTTT.

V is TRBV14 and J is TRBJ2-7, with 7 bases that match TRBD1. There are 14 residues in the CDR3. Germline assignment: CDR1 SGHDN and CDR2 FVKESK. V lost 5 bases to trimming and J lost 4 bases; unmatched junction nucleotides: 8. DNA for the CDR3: TGTGCCAGCAGCTCGCGACAGGGAAATTACGAGCAGTACTTC. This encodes CASSSRQGNYEQYF. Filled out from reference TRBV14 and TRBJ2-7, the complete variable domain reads EAGVTQFPSHSVIEKGQTVTLRCDPISGHDNLYWYRRVMGKEIKFLLHFVKESKQDESGMPNNRFLAERTGGTYSTLKVQPAELEDSGVYFCASSSRQGNYEQYFGPGTRLTVT.

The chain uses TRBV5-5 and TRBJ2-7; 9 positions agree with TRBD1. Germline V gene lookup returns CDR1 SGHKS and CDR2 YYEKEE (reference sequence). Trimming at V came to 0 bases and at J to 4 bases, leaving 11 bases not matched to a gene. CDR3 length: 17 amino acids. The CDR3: CASSLAYNIQGAYEQYF. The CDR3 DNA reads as TGTGCCAGCAGCTTGGCCTATAATATACAGGGGGCTTACGAGCAGTACTTC. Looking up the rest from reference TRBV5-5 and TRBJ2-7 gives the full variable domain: DAGVTQSPTHLIKTRGQQVTLRCSPISGHKSVSWYQQVLGQGPQFIFQYYEKEERGRGNFPDRFSARQFPNYSSELNVNALLLGDSALYLCASSLAYNIQGAYEQYFGPGTRLTVT.